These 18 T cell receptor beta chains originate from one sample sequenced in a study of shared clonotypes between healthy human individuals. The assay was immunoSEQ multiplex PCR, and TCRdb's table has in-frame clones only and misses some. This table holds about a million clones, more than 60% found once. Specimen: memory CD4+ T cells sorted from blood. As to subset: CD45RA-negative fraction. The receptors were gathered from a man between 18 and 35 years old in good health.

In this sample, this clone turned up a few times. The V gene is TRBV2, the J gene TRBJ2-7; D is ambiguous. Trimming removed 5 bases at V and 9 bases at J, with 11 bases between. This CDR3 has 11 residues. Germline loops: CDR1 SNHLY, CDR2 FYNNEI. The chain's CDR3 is CASSFYGGQYF. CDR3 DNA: TGTGCCAGCAGTTTTTACGGTGGGCAGTACTTC.

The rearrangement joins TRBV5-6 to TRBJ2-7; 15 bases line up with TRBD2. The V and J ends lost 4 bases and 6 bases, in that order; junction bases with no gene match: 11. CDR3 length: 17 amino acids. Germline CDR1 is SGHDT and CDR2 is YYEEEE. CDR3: CASSARTGLAGGREQYF. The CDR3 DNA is TGTGCCAGCAGCGCCCGGACCGGACTAGCGGGAGGGCGCGAGCAGTACTTC.

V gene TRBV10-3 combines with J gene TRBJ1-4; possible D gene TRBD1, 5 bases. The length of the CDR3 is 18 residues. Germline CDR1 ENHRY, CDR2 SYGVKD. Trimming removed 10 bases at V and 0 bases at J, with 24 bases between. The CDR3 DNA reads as TGTGCCAGCTCCCCGGGGACGGCCAAGAGTTCAACTAATGAAAAACTGTTTTTT. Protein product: CASSPGTAKSSTNEKLFF.

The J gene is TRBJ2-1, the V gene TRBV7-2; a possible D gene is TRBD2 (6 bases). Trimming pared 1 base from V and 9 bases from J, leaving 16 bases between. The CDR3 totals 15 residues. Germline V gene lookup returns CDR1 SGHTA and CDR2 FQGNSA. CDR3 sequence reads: CASSLDVGGKAEQFF. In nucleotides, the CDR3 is TGTGCCAGCAGCTTAGACGTGGGAGGAAAAGCTGAGCAGTTCTTC.

CDR3 region: CASSLAGTGKNQPQHF. The DNA for the CDR3 is TGTGCCAGCAGCTTAGCGGGGACAGGGAAGAATCAGCCCCAGCATTTT. The J gene is TRBJ1-5, the V gene TRBV7-2; the match to TRBD1 covers 9 bases. V trimming: 0 bases; J trimming: 4 bases; junction bases outside the gene matches: 4. The CDR3 is 16 amino acids. The germline CDR1 and CDR2 sequences are SGHTA and FQGNSA.

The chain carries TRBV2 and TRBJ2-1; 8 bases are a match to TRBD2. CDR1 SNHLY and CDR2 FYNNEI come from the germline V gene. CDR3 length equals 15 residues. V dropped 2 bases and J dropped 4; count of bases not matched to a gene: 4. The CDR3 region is CASSETPSGYNEQFF. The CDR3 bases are TGTGCCAGCAGTGAAACCCCTAGCGGGTACAATGAGCAGTTCTTC.

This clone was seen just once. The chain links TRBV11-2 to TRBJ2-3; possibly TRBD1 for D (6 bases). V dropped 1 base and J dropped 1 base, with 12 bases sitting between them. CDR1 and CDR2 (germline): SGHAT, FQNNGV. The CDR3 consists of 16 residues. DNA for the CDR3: TGTGCCAGCAGCTTAGGAAGAGGGGGAGGCACAGATACGCAGTATTTT. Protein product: CASSLGRGGGTDTQYF.

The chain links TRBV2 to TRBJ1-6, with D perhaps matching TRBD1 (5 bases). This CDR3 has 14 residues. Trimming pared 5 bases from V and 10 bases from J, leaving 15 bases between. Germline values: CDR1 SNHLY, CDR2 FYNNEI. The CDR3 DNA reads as TGTGCCAGCAGTTCGACAGAGCGTGGATCACCCCTCCACTTT. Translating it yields CASSSTERGSPLHF.

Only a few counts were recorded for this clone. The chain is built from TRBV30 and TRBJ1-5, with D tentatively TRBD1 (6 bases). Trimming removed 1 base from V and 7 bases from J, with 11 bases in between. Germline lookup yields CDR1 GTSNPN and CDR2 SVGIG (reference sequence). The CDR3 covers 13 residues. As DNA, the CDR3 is TGTGCCTGGAGTGAAGGGGGGGCCCAGCCCCAGCATTTT. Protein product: CAWSEGGAQPQHF. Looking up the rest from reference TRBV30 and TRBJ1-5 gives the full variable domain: SQTIHQWPATLVQPVGSPLSLECTVEGTSNPNLYWYRQAAGRGLQLLFYSVGIGQISSEVPQNLSASRPQDRQFILSSKKLLLSDSGFYLCAWSEGGAQPQHFGDGTRLSIL.

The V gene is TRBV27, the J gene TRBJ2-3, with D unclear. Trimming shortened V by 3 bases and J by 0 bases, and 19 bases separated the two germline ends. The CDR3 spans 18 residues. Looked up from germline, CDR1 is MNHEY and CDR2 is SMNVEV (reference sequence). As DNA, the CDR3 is TGTGCCAGCAGTTTGGAAAGGAGCAACTCCCTTAGCACAGATACGCAGTATTTT. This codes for CASSLERSNSLSTDTQYF.

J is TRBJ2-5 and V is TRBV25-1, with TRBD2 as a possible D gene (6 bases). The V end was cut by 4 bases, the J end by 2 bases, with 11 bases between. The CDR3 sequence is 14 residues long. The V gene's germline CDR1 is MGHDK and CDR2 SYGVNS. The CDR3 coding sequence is TGTGCCAGCAGTGCCTACCGGGGGCAAGAGACCCAGTACTTC. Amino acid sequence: CASSAYRGQETQYF.

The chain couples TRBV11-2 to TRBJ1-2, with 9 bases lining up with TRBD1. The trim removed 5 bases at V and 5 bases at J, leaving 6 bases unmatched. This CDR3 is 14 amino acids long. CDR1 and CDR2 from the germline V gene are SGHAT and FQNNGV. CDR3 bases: TGTGCCAGCAGCCCGGGACAGGGAATTTATGGCTACACCTTC. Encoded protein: CASSPGQGIYGYTF.

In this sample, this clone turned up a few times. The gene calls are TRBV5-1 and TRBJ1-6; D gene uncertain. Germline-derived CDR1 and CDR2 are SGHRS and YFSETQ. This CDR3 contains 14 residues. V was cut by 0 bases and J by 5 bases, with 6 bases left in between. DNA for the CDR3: TGCGCCAGCAGCTTGGTTCAAGATAATTCACCCCTCCACTTT. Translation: CASSLVQDNSPLHF.

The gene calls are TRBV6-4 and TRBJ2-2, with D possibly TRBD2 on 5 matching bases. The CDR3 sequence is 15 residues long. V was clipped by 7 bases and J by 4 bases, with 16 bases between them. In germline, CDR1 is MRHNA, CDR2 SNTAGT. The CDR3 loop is CASTPGSAGTGELFF. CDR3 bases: TGTGCCAGCACCCCTGGGTCGGCGGGCACCGGGGAGCTGTTTTTT.

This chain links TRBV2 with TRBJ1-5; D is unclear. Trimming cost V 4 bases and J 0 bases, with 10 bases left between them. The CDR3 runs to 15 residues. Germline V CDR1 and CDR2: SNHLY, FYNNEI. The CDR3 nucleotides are TGTGCCAGCAGTGGAGACACTAATAGCAATCAGCCCCAGCATTTT. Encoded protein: CASSGDTNSNQPQHF.

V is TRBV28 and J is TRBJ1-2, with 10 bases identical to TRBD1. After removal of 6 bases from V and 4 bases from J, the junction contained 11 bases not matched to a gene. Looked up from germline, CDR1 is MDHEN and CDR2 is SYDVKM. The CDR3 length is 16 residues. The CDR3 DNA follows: TGTGCCAGCAGACATTCCTCGGACAGGGGGGCCTATGGCTACACCTTC. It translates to CASRHSSDRGAYGYTF.

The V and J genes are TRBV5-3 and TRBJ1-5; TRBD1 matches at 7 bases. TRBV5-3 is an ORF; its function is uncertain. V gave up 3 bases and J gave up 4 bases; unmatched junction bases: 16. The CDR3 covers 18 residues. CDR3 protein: CARSYPGARAGGNQPQHF. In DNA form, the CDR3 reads TGTGCCAGAAGCTATCCCGGTGCAAGGGCAGGGGGGAATCAGCCCCAGCATTTT.

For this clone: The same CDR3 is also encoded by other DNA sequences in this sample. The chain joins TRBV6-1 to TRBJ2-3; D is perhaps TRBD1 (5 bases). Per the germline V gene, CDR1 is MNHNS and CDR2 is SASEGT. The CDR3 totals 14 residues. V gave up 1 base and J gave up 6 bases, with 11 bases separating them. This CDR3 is CASSEGGKGDTQYF. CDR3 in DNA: TGTGCCAGCAGTGAAGGGGGAAAGGGGGATACGCAGTATTTT.